These T cell receptor beta chains were read from a single sample in a study of blood T cell repertoires in COVID-19. Sequencing was performed with immunoSEQ multiplex PCR; in TCRdb, only in-frame clones are kept and a portion is missing. The sample has under 250,000 clones; roughly 80% are singletons. The sequencing input was peripheral blood. The source of these receptors is a woman aged 70-85 years with COVID-19, enrolled during active disease. The conserved cysteine and the conserved F or W are not part of the CDR3 here. A D gene is named only where the DNA matches it firmly.

j_gene,d_gene,v_gene,CDR3aa
TRBJ2-7,NA,TRBV19,ATSFRSYSYEQY
TRBJ2-7,TRBD1,TRBV30,AWSEGQGTYEQY
TRBJ2-3,TRBD2,TRBV5-1,ASSLGLAGSTDTQY
TRBJ1-2,NA,TRBV28,ASSLYGIGYT
TRBJ1-6,TRBD1,TRBV3-1/TRBV3-2,ASKIGTGISPLH
TRBJ2-5,TRBD2,TRBV5-1,ASSRTGTSGREGTQY
TRBJ2-1,TRBD1,TRBV9,ASSRRTGYYNEQF
TRBJ2-7,TRBD1,TRBV19,ASRTTGDSYEQY
TRBJ1-1,NA,TRBV27,ASSLSPGKNTEAF
TRBJ2-7,TRBD2,TRBV30,AWRQRESYEQY
TRBJ2-4,TRBD1,TRBV5-6,ASSLYGQGNQGLIQY
TRBJ2-7,NA,TRBV5-4,ASSLGLAPYEQY
TRBJ2-7,NA,TRBV18,ASSTFDSSYEQY
TRBJ2-7,TRBD1,TRBV28,ASSSPGTASYEQY
TRBJ2-1,TRBD2,TRBV6-6,ASEASGRGGF
TRBJ2-2,NA,TRBV27,ASTPGGFSTGELF
TRBJ2-1,TRBD1,TRBV25-1,ASSPPTGGYNEQF
TRBJ2-7,TRBD1,TRBV28,ASRTGRASLTTYEQY
TRBJ1-4,NA,TRBV28,ASSLGSPREKLF
TRBJ2-3,TRBD1,TRBV6-2/TRBV6-3,ASSLLLTGVLSDTQY
TRBJ1-2,TRBD1,TRBV7-2,ASSSPVTGQGYGYT
TRBJ2-6,NA,TRBV7-2,ASSLNFRAGANVLT
TRBJ1-1,NA,TRBV3-1/TRBV3-2,ASSAGPNTEAF
TRBJ2-5,TRBD2,TRBV5-4,ASSRTSGEQETQY
TRBJ2-1,TRBD2,TRBV5-1,ASSFQGAGGSYEQF
TRBJ2-7,NA,TRBV6-2/TRBV6-3,ASSDRSGRLSEQY
TRBJ1-2,NA,TRBV5-8,ASGWGQLLAYGYT
TRBJ1-1,NA,TRBV7-2,ASSLLGQANTEAF
TRBJ1-4,NA,TRBV6-2/TRBV6-3,ASSGQNEKLF
TRBJ1-6,NA,TRBV11-2,ASSPRVLVSPLH
TRBJ2-1,TRBD2,TRBV6-5,ASQSGDYEQF
TRBJ2-7,TRBD1,TRBV6-2/TRBV6-3,ASSRQGGSYEQY
TRBJ1-6,NA,TRBV18,ASSPLRTAPDSPLH
TRBJ2-2,TRBD1,TRBV5-1,ASSFRQGGYTGELF
TRBJ1-5,NA,TRBV7-2,ASSIIGQQPQH
TRBJ1-2,NA,TRBV20-1,SAHRNYGYT
TRBJ1-3,TRBD1,TRBV5-1,ASSPDRGPGNTIY
TRBJ2-2,NA,TRBV6-2/TRBV6-3,ASSYSRRAPYTGELF
TRBJ1-5,NA,TRBV3-1/TRBV3-2,ASSPSRQSPLSNQPQH
TRBJ1-2,NA,TRBV28,ASTSMGLNYGYT
TRBJ2-2,NA,TRBV6-5,ASGRAGGGELF
TRBJ1-5,TRBD1,TRBV28,ASSSLRQGDNQPQH
TRBJ1-2,NA,TRBV29-1,SVERRQVYGYT
TRBJ2-1,TRBD2,TRBV27,ASSSRGTSGSNEQF
TRBJ1-1,NA,TRBV7-2,ASSLQGSNTEAF
TRBJ1-5,NA,TRBV19,ASSALGSGSNQPQH
TRBJ1-1,NA,TRBV21-1,ASSIPSAGEAF
TRBJ2-5,TRBD2,TRBV19,ASSTQAGVETQY
TRBJ1-1,NA,TRBV3-1/TRBV3-2,ASSQGRVSGTEAF
TRBJ2-7,NA,TRBV18,ASSPIAASYEQY
TRBJ2-7,NA,TRBV19,ASSTGWGRGTSYEQY